The entry that follows covers one T cell receptor (beta chain) sequence. The CDR3 sequence is 14 residues long. Germline loops: CDR1 SGHAT, CDR2 FQNNGV. The V end was cut by 5 bases, the J end by 1 base, with 10 bases between. This sample was included in a study of CD8+ T cells in alopecia areata. Sequencing used cDNA as its template, made by extracting RNA and reverse transcribing it. Sequenced by immunoSEQ multiplex PCR; TCRdb stores in-frame clones only, minus some. Among 150,000 to 200,000 clones, around 55% were seen once, and the ten largest hold 4.5% to 5%. The sequence was collected from a human donor in good health. Sequencing used CD4+ T cells sorted from blood. The chain recombines TRBV11-2 with TRBJ2-3; D tentatively fits TRBD1 or TRBD2 (5 bases each). This CDR3 is CASSGTERTDTQYF. Here the CDR3 DNA reads TGTGCCAGCAGCGGGACCGAGCGCACAGATACGCAGTATTTT.